This TCR beta chain was profiled in a study of blood T cell repertoires in COVID-19. Overall study context: In each case, the material was cDNA or gDNA derived from T cells, B-cell-depleted T cells, or PBMCs.

Trimming removed 5 bases from V and 4 bases from J, with 19 bases in between. Germline V gene sequence: CDR1 SGHRS, CDR2 YFSETQ. The CDR3 length is 16 residues. Sequenced by immunoSEQ multiplex PCR; TCRdb stores in-frame clones only, minus some. The sample includes fewer than 250,000 clones, around 85% of them seen just once. This clone was seen just once. The chain carries TRBV5-1 and TRBJ1-5; weak D call: TRBD1 (5 bases). The sequence came from a man aged 40-50 years with acute or convalescent COVID-19. The sequenced sample consisted of peripheral blood. In DNA form, the CDR3 reads TGCGCCAGCAGGAAATTGACAGCCTTTCGGAATCAGCCCCAGCATTTT. Its translation is CASRKLTAFRNQPQHF.